This TCR beta chain stems from a study of T-cell reconstitution after alpha-beta-depleted transplantation in children. The CDR3 sequence is 21 residues long. The V gene's germline CDR1 is MNHEY and CDR2 SMNVEV (reference sequence). V dropped 3 bases and J dropped 2; count of bases not matched to a gene: 23. Preparing the TCRbeta library involved the use of unique molecular identifiers. MiXCR, run by TCRdb on the PCR reads, gives a single entry per CDR3 protein. The sample contains roughly 400,000 distinct CDR3 sequences, around 20% of which appear only once. This clonotype has more than one count but fewer than ten.

The material was PBMCs from the stem cell graft donor, obtained from the stem cell graft. The chain employs TRBV27 and TRBJ2-3; the match to TRBD1 covers 7 bases. This receptor was obtained from a human donor who donated a stem cell graft to a child with acute myeloid leukemia. The CDR3: CASSFIFPVPNQGQNTDTQYF. The CDR3 DNA sequence: TGTGCCAGCAGTTTTATTTTCCCGGTCCCAAATCAGGGACAGAACACAGATACGCAGTATTTT.